The 26 T cell receptor beta chains below come from one sample, sequenced in a study of OX40 agonist ivuxolimab in advanced cancers. Here immunoSEQ multiplex PCR was the method, and the copy in TCRdb shows in-frame clones only, minus some. Here the sample spans tens of thousands of clones, roughly 90% being singletons. This specimen was CD4+ or CD8+ T cells sorted from blood, taken in a trial of the OX40 agonist ivuxolimab. These receptors were obtained from an adult with an advanced solid tumor such as melanoma, head and neck, liver or kidney cancer.

The chain combines TRBV29-1 with TRBJ1-3; D remains ambiguous. This CDR3 is built from 13 residues. With 7 bases removed from V and 0 bases from J, the gap between germline ends came to 10 bases. Germline-derived CDR1 and CDR2 are SQVTM and ANQGSEA. CDR3 in amino acids: CSAWVSSGNTIYF. DNA of the CDR3: TGCAGCGCATGGGTGAGCTCTGGAAACACCATATATTTT.

This CDR3 reads CASSHLGQGADEQYF. The DNA for the CDR3 is TGTGCCAGTAGCCACCTGGGACAGGGGGCGGACGAGCAGTACTTC. This chain joins TRBV19 and TRBJ2-7, with TRBD1 identical over 12 bases. The germline gives CDR1 LNHDA, CDR2 SQIVND (reference sequence). J gave up 5 bases and V 6 bases, and 8 bases lay outside the gene matches. This CDR3 contains 15 residues.

Written as DNA, the CDR3 is TGTGCCTGGACACTCCCGGTCGGGGTAGGAGATACGCAGTATTTT. This encodes CAWTLPVGVGDTQYF. The chain joins TRBV30 to TRBJ2-3; the D gene is possibly TRBD2 (5 bases). Germline CDR1 and CDR2: GTSNPN and SVGIG (reference sequence). The CDR3 has 15 amino acids. V shed 4 bases and J shed 5 bases, with 19 bases lying between them.

The V call is TRBV11-2, the J call TRBJ2-7; D is undetermined. V lost 1 base and J 0 bases, leaving 10 bases between the germline ends. The germline gives CDR1 SGHAT, CDR2 FQNNGV. This CDR3 has 15 residues. CDR3 sequence reads: CASSLVPDGSYEQYF. The CDR3 DNA follows: TGTGCCAGCAGCTTAGTCCCGGACGGCTCCTACGAGCAGTACTTC.

The chain uses TRBV5-4 and TRBJ2-1; D tentatively reads TRBD1 or TRBD2 (5 bases each). The germline V gene has CDR1 SGHNT and CDR2 YYREEE (reference sequence). The ends were cut back, 5 bases at V and 8 bases at J, with 23 bases in the middle. CDR3 length equals 16 residues. The CDR3 sequence is CASRPPYPGAGDEQFF. CDR3 bases: TGTGCCAGCAGGCCTCCCTACCCCGGGGCCGGGGATGAGCAGTTCTTC.

V is TRBV6-1 and J is TRBJ2-2, with no clear D. The germline V and J ends were trimmed by 1 base and 5 bases, with 17 bases remaining between them. This CDR3 has 17 amino acids. CDR1 and CDR2 from the germline V gene are MNHNS and SASEGT. In DNA form, the CDR3 reads TGTGCCAGCAGTGAAGAGGCTGTCAGGCGGATGACCGGGGAGCTGTTTTTT. Its protein product is CASSEEAVRRMTGELFF.

V is TRBV28 and J is TRBJ2-1, with 7 bases identical to TRBD2. Trimming cost V 7 bases and J 3 bases; bases outside gene matches: 12. The germline V gene has CDR1 MDHEN and CDR2 SYDVKM. This CDR3 spans 16 amino acids. The CDR3 DNA reads TGTGCCAGCACTGGTTTAGCGGGTCGCCACTACAATGAGCAGTTCTTC. This encodes CASTGLAGRHYNEQFF. Combining the CDR3 with reference TRBV28 and TRBJ2-1 gives the whole variable domain DVKVTQSSRYLVKRTGEKVFLECVQDMDHENMFWYRQDPGLGLRLIYFSYDVKMKEKGDIPEGYSVSREKKERFSLILESASTNQTSMYLCASTGLAGRHYNEQFFGPGTRLTVL.

This clone was counted between two and nine times. The genes are TRBV5-1 and TRBJ2-7, with a weak D call TRBD2 (8 bases). The V end was cut by 0 bases, the J end by 2 bases, with 12 bases between. The CDR3 spans 15 residues. Germline V lookup: CDR1 SGHRS, CDR2 YFSETQ. CDR3 protein: CASSLVAGTAYEQYF. CDR3 coding DNA: TGCGCCAGCAGCTTGGTAGCGGGGACAGCCTACGAGCAGTACTTC. Drawing the rest from reference TRBV5-1 and TRBJ2-7, the complete variable domain is KAGVTQTPRYLIKTRGQQVTLSCSPISGHRSVSWYQQTPGQGLQFLFEYFSETQRNKGNFPGRFSGRQFSNSRSEMNVSTLELGDSALYLCASSLVAGTAYEQYFGPGTRLTVT.

The rearrangement links TRBV6-5 to TRBJ1-2, with no clear D. Germline V CDR1 and CDR2: MNHEY, SVGAGI. The ends were cut back, 7 bases at V and 1 base at J, with 10 bases in the middle. The CDR3 runs to 13 residues. CDR3 coding DNA: TGTGCCAGCACGGACTCTCTTAACTATGGCTACACCTTC. This gives the protein CASTDSLNYGYTF.

This rearrangement joins TRBV28 to TRBJ2-7; possibly TRBD1 for D (6 bases). The germline gives CDR1 MDHEN, CDR2 SYDVKM. The CDR3 runs to 14 residues. The ends were cut back, 3 bases at V and 6 bases at J, with 15 bases in the middle. The CDR3 DNA follows: TGTGCCAGCAGTTTTAACAGGGCCCTCTCCGAGCAGTACTTC. Protein sequence: CASSFNRALSEQYF.

The chain combines TRBV10-3 with TRBJ1-4; D possibly corresponds to TRBD1 (6 bases). This CDR3 has 15 residues. Per the germline V gene, CDR1 is ENHRY and CDR2 is SYGVKD. Trimming took 3 bases from V and 3 from J, leaving 11 bases between them. The CDR3, as DNA: TGTGCCATCAGTGAATCCGGGGGCCCTAATGAAAAACTGTTTTTT. Encoded protein: CAISESGGPNEKLFF.

The chain couples TRBV30 to TRBJ2-7, with 13 bases aligning to TRBD2. CDR3 length: 14 amino acids. V gave up 2 bases and J gave up 13 bases; unmatched junction bases: 11. In germline, CDR1 is GTSNPN, CDR2 SVGIG (reference sequence). DNA of the CDR3: TGTGCCTGGAGTCGAAGGGGACTAGCGGGGATTGTTTACTTC. Protein product: CAWSRRGLAGIVYF.

Only one count was recorded for this clone. The chain combines TRBV6-5 with TRBJ2-7; TRBD1 matches at 8 bases. This CDR3 contains 14 residues. V was clipped by 4 bases and J by 4 bases; unmatched bases: 6. Germline CDR1 MNHEY, CDR2 SVGAGI. In DNA, the CDR3 is TGTGCCAGCAGTTTCCGGACAGGGACATACGAGCAGTACTTC. Amino acids: CASSFRTGTYEQYF.

The V call is TRBV27, the J call TRBJ2-1; 8 bases line up with TRBD2. V gave up 6 bases and J gave up 7 bases; unmatched junction bases: 8. The germline V gene encodes CDR1 MNHEY and CDR2 SMNVEV (reference sequence). The CDR3 runs 14 residues. CDR3: CASRRGGLLNEQFF. For the CDR3, the DNA is TGTGCCAGCAGACGGGGGGGCCTACTTAATGAGCAGTTCTTC.

This chain links TRBV7-9 with TRBJ2-3; 7 positions match TRBD2. From germline, CDR1 is SEHNR and CDR2 FQNEAQ (reference sequence). The CDR3 loop spans 16 amino acids. V lost 5 bases, J lost 0 bases, and 8 bases stayed unmatched. The CDR3 sequence is CASSPQLAPSTDTQYF. CDR3 bases: TGTGCCAGCAGCCCTCAACTAGCGCCTAGCACAGATACGCAGTATTTT.

The chain has TRBV30 and TRBJ2-3, with TRBD2 as a possible D gene (6 bases). Per the germline V gene, CDR1 is GTSNPN and CDR2 is SVGIG (reference sequence). V was clipped by 0 bases and J by 5 bases, with 18 bases between them. The CDR3 is 16 amino acids. The CDR3 region is CAWSVRGGVGLDTQYF. CDR3 coding DNA: TGTGCCTGGAGTGTACGAGGCGGGGTGGGGTTAGATACGCAGTATTTT.

The chain links TRBV2 to TRBJ2-7; no reliable D call. The CDR3 runs 14 residues. The germline V and J ends were trimmed by 0 bases and 5 bases, with 11 bases remaining between them. Germline CDR1 reads SNHLY; CDR2 reads FYNNEI. CDR3 bases: TGTGCCAGCAGTGAAGCGCTTGCAGGCCACGAGCAGTACTTC. Translating gives CASSEALAGHEQYF.

The V and J genes are TRBV11-2 and TRBJ2-5; D unclear. Germline loops: CDR1 SGHAT, CDR2 FQNNGV. The CDR3 has 15 residues. Trimming removed 5 bases from V and 2 bases from J, with 15 bases in between. This CDR3 is CASSPDPRGQETQYF. CDR3 nucleotides: TGTGCCAGCAGCCCGGACCCCCGTGGGCAAGAGACCCAGTACTTC.

This rearrangement joins TRBV18 to TRBJ2-3; 11 bases match TRBD2. This CDR3 is built from 16 residues. V lost 6 bases to trimming and J lost 5 bases; unmatched junction nucleotides: 10. Looked up from germline, CDR1 is KGHSH and CDR2 is LQKENI. The CDR3 protein is CASSQLAGGIGDTQYF. The DNA for the CDR3 is TGTGCCAGCTCCCAATTAGCGGGGGGGATCGGAGATACGCAGTATTTT.

This clone was detected once. This chain joins TRBV27 and TRBJ2-3; D possibly corresponds to TRBD2 (6 bases). The germline V and J ends were trimmed by 2 bases and 1 base, with 7 bases remaining between them. Germline CDR1 is MNHEY and CDR2 is SMNVEV (reference sequence). This CDR3 spans 14 amino acids. Here the CDR3 reads CASSLGGGTDTQYF. The CDR3 DNA sequence: TGTGCCAGCAGTTTAGGAGGGGGCACAGATACGCAGTATTTT.

CDR3 nucleotide sequence: TGCGCCAGCAGCTTCGCAGGGGCTAGCGCAGATACGCAGTATTTT. Residues: CASSFAGASADTQYF. The chain carries TRBV5-1 and TRBJ2-3, with D possibly being TRBD1 or TRBD2 (6 bases each). This CDR3 is built from 15 residues. V shed 2 bases and J shed 4 bases, with 14 bases lying between them. Per the germline V gene, CDR1 is SGHRS and CDR2 is YFSETQ.

The chain links TRBV11-1 to TRBJ1-2; 9 bases agree with TRBD1. Looked up from germline, CDR1 is SGHAT and CDR2 is FQDESV (reference sequence). The CDR3 contains 15 residues. V was clipped by 0 bases and J by 2 bases; unmatched bases: 1. The CDR3 spells CASSLAGTGNYGYTF. The CDR3 coding sequence is TGTGCCAGCAGCTTAGCCGGGACAGGGAACTATGGCTACACCTTC.

V usage is TRBV19 and J usage is TRBJ2-1, with D possibly TRBD2 on 6 matching bases. From germline, CDR1 is LNHDA and CDR2 SQIVND (reference sequence). This CDR3 is built from 16 residues. V lost 6 bases and J 7 bases, leaving 22 bases between the germline ends. The DNA of the CDR3 is TGTGCCAGTAGACACCGGGACTCAAAAGCCCCTAATGAGCAGTTCTTC. Translation gives CASRHRDSKAPNEQFF.

V gene TRBV15 combines with J gene TRBJ2-3; tentative D call: TRBD1 (6 bases). The CDR3 sequence is 16 residues long. V shed 1 base and J shed 6 bases, with 17 bases lying between them. The germline gives CDR1 LNHNV, CDR2 YYDKDF (reference sequence). The CDR3 DNA follows: TGTGCCACCAGCAGAGCGGGGACACCACCGATGGATACGCAGTATTTT. It is translated as CATSRAGTPPMDTQYF.

The genes are TRBV29-1 and TRBJ2-2; D possibly corresponds to TRBD2 (6 bases). V was clipped by 3 bases and J by 5 bases, with 10 bases between them. CDR1 and CDR2 from the germline V gene are SQVTM and ANQGSEA. CDR3 length: 13 residues. DNA for the CDR3: TGCAGCGTTGATCCAGGGAGGACCGGGGAGCTGTTTTTT. Translated, it gives CSVDPGRTGELFF.

The gene calls are TRBV27 and TRBJ1-3; possible D gene TRBD1, 5 bases. This CDR3 contains 16 residues. With 1 base removed from V and 0 bases from J, the gap between germline ends came to 10 bases. CDR1 and CDR2 from the germline V gene are MNHEY and SMNVEV (reference sequence). CDR3 sequence reads: CASSLLGGVSGNTIYF. For the CDR3, the DNA is TGTGCCAGCAGTTTATTGGGGGGAGTCTCTGGAAACACCATATATTTT.